This TCR beta chain was sequenced during a study of shared clonotypes between healthy human individuals. Study-wide results and limits: Represented diversity (both genetic and exposure-history) was limited by the small number of donors.

CDR1 ENHRY and CDR2 SYGVKD come from the germline V gene. This CDR3 has 13 residues. Germline trimming cut 7 bases from V and 8 bases from J; bases unmatched to any gene: 7. Healthy and HIV-negative, the adult donors had no recent acute infections or vaccinations. Every donor was a Caucasian adult from Nashville, Tennessee. TCRdb keeps only in-frame clones here, not all; method: immunoSEQ multiplex PCR. The repertoire holds approximately 700,000 clones, with about 80% as singletons. Notes on this clone: Its target is not known.

The V and J genes are TRBV10-3 and TRBJ2-2; TRBD2 matches at 7 bases. This sequence was found in a woman in her thirties in good health. The sample was memory CD4+ T cells sorted from blood. Subset defined: CD45RA-negative fraction. DNA for the CDR3: TGTGCCATCAACGGACTAGTGGCGGGGGAGCTGTTTTTT. It encodes CAINGLVAGELFF.